A single sample gave rise to the 11 T cell receptor beta chains below, sequenced in a study of glioma-infiltrating T cells after dendritic cell vaccination. Data came from immunoSEQ multiplex PCR; TCRdb stores just in-frame clones and leaves some out. The sample includes approximately 100,000 clones, roughly 80% of them seen just once. Sequenced material: blood, taken before dendritic cell vaccination. These receptors were taken from a human donor with glioblastoma.

J is TRBJ2-6 and V is TRBV29-1, with TRBD2 as a possible D gene (5 bases). This CDR3 is 14 amino acids long. The germline gives CDR1 SQVTM, CDR2 ANQGSEA. The V end lost 6 bases, the J end lost 3 bases, and 12 bases lay between the germline ends. CDR3 nucleotide sequence: TGCAGCGTCGGGGATACAGTTGGGGCCAACGTCCTGACTTTC. It is translated as CSVGDTVGANVLTF.

The rearrangement uses TRBV10-3 and TRBJ1-5; D is ambiguous. Trimming left V 6 bases short and J 6 bases short, with 12 bases between. Germline CDR1 is ENHRY and CDR2 is SYGVKD. There are 13 residues in the CDR3. The CDR3 nucleotides read TGTGCCATCAGGGAGAGCTGGAGTCAGCCCCAGCATTTT. Translated, it gives CAIRESWSQPQHF.

This chain joins TRBV30 and TRBJ1-1; possibly TRBD1 for D (6 bases). The CDR3 is 11 amino acids. The germline gives CDR1 GTSNPN, CDR2 SVGIG (reference sequence). Trimming cost V 1 base and J 8 bases, with 8 bases left between them. The chain's CDR3 is CAWSAQGEAFF. CDR3 sequence (DNA): TGTGCCTGGAGTGCACAGGGAGAAGCTTTCTTT.

The rearrangement joins TRBV21-1 to TRBJ1-5; the table's D call, TRBD1, has no DNA check behind it. TRBV21-1 is a known pseudogene. This CDR3 comprises 15 residues. The CDR3 here is CASTSPGQGKQPQHF. DNA of the CDR3: TGTGCCAGCACTTCCCCGGGACAGGGGAAACAGCCCCAGCATTTT.

The V gene is TRBV6-5, the J gene TRBJ1-5, with D unclear. Germline-derived CDR1 and CDR2 are MNHEY and SVGAGI. With 0 bases removed from V and 2 bases from J, the gap between germline ends came to 11 bases. CDR3 length: 16 residues. CDR3 sequence (DNA): TGTGCCAGCAGTTACTCGTCGGTTATTGGCAATCAGCCCCAGCATTTT. Translation gives CASSYSSVIGNQPQHF.

The genes are TRBV19 and TRBJ1-5, with 9 nucleotides matching TRBD1. CDR1 is LNHDA, CDR2 SQIVND, per germline (reference sequence). The CDR3 sequence is 16 residues long. J lost 7 bases, V lost 6 bases, and 13 bases had no gene match. CDR3 sequence reads: CASRPDRGLWGQPQHF. The CDR3, as DNA: TGTGCCAGTAGACCGGACAGGGGACTTTGGGGGCAGCCCCAGCATTTT.

The chain uses TRBV6-1 and TRBJ2-5; D may be TRBD1 (5 bases). V was pared by 7 bases and J by 2 bases, with 14 bases between. The CDR3 is 14 amino acids. From germline, CDR1 is MNHNS and CDR2 SASEGT. The CDR3 is CASNRLGLQETQYF. In DNA form, the CDR3 reads TGTGCCAGCAATCGATTGGGGCTTCAAGAGACCCAGTACTTC.

The rearrangement joins TRBV18 to TRBJ1-5, with D possibly being TRBD1 (6 bases). Germline V gene data show CDR1 as KGHSH and CDR2 as LQKENI. This CDR3 comprises 14 residues. Trimming left V 8 bases short and J 3 bases short, with 14 bases between. CDR3 sequence reads: CASARDKYNQPQHF. DNA for the CDR3: TGTGCCAGCGCCCGGGACAAATACAATCAGCCCCAGCATTTT. The full variable domain, completed using reference TRBV18 and TRBJ1-5, is NAGVMQNPRHLVRRRGQEARLRCSPMKGHSHVYWYRQLPEEGLKFMVYLQKENIIDESGMPKERFSAEFPKEGPSILRIQQVVRGDSAAYFCASARDKYNQPQHFGDGTRLSIL.

The genes are TRBV30 and TRBJ2-3; 12 positions agree with TRBD2. Germline CDR1 is GTSNPN and CDR2 is SVGIG (reference sequence). The CDR3 runs to 15 residues. J was trimmed by 5 bases and V by 7 bases; bases with no gene match: 10. The CDR3 nucleotides read TGTGCCTTCAAGAGACTAGCGGGGGATATAGATACGCAGTATTTT. Its protein product is CAFKRLAGDIDTQYF.

This rearrangement joins TRBV27 to TRBJ2-3; no definite D call. Trimming cost V 0 bases and J 2 bases, with 6 bases left between them. Per germline, CDR1 MNHEY and CDR2 SMNVEV (reference sequence). The CDR3 is 14 residues long. The CDR3 region has the DNA TGTGCCAGCAGTTTATCCAGGTACACAGATACGCAGTATTTT. The encoded protein is CASSLSRYTDTQYF.

V and J are TRBV6-4 and TRBJ2-2; the D is unclear. Looked up from germline, CDR1 is MRHNA and CDR2 is SNTAGT. V gave up 5 bases and J gave up 2 bases, with 15 bases separating them. The CDR3 is made up of 16 amino acids. In DNA form, the CDR3 reads TGTGCCAGCAGTATAGCAGCCCTTGACAACACCGGGGAGCTGTTTTTT. Translation gives CASSIAALDNTGELFF.